The entry that follows covers one T cell receptor (beta chain) sequence. The V gene's germline CDR1 is LGHNT and CDR2 FRNRAP. This CDR3 is built from 15 residues. V shed 3 bases and J shed 2 bases, with 13 bases lying between them. This entry comes from a study of blood T cell repertoires in COVID-19. Study as a whole: Samples representing acute and convalescent COVID-19 were sourced from the United States, Italy and Spain. Sample material is recorded as cDNA or gDNA derived from T cells, B-cell-depleted T cells, or PBMCs.

Sequencing used immunoSEQ multiplex PCR; TCRdb keeps in-frame clones, though not all of them. The data hold roughly 380,000 clones, with 70% to 90% observed a single time. This clonotype was sampled from a woman aged 40 to 55 with COVID-19, enrolled during active disease. The sample was peripheral blood. This chain uses TRBV12-5 with TRBJ2-5, with TRBD1 as a possible D gene (6 bases). The CDR3 DNA reads TGTGCTAGTGGTTTTTGGCTGGACAGACAAGAGACCCAGTACTTC. It codes for CASGFWLDRQETQYF.